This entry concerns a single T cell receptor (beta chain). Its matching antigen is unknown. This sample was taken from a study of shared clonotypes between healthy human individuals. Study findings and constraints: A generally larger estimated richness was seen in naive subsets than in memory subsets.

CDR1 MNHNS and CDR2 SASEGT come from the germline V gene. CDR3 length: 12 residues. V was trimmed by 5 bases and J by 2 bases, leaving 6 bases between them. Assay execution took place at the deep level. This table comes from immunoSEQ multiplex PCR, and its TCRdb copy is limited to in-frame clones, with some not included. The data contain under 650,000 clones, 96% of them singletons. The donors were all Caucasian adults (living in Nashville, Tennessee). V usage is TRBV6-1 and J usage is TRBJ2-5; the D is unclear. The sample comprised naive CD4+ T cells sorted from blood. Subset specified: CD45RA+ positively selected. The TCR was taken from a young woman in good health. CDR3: CASSWGQETQYF. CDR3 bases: TGTGCCAGCAGTTGGGGTCAAGAGACCCAGTACTTC.